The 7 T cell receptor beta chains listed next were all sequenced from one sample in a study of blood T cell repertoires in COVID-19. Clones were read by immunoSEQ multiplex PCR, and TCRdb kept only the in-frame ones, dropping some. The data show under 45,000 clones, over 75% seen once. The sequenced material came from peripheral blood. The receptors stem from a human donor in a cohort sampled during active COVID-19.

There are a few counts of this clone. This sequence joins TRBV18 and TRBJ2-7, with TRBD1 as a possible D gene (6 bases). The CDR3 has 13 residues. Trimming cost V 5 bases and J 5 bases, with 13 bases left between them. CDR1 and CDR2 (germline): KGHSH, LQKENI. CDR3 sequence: CASSTVNRDEQYF. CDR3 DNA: TGTGCCAGCTCAACGGTCAACAGGGACGAGCAGTACTTC.

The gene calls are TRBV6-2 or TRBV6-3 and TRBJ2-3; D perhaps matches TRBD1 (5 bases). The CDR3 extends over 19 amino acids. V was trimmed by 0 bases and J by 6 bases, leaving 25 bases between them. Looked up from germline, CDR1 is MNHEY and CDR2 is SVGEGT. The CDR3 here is CASSYSTDIFLDPPDTQYF. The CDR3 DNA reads TGTGCCAGCAGTTACTCCACGGACATCTTCCTCGACCCGCCCGATACGCAGTATTTT.

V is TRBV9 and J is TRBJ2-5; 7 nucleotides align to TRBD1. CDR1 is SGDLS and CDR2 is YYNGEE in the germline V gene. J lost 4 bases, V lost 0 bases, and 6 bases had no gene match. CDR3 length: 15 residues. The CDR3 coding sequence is TGTGCCAGCAGCGTAGTTGGGACAGCGATAGAGACCCAGTACTTC. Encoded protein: CASSVVGTAIETQYF.

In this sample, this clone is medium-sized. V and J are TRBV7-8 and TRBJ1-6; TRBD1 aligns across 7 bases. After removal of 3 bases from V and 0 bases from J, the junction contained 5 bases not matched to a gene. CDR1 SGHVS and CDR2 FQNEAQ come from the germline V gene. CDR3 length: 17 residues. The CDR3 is CASSFRQGVSYNSPLHF. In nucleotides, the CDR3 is TGTGCCAGCAGCTTTAGACAGGGAGTCTCCTATAATTCACCCCTCCACTTT.

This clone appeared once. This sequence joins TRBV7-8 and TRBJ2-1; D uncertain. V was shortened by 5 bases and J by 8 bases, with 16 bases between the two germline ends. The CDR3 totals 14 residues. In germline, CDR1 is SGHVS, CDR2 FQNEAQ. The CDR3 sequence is CASSPGYNFDEQFF. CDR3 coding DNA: TGTGCCAGCAGCCCAGGTTACAATTTCGATGAGCAGTTCTTC.

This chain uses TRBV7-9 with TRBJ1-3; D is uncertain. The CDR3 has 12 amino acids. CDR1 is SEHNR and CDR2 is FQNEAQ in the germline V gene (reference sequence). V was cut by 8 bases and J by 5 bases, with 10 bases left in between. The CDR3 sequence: CASPTERNTIYF. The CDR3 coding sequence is TGTGCCAGCCCCACAGAAAGAAACACCATATATTTT.

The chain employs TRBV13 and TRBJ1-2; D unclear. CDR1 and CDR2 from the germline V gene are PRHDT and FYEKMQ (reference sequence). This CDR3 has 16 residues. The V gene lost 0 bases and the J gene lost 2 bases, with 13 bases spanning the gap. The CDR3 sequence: CASSLGSGPINYGYTF. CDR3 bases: TGTGCCAGCAGCTTAGGGAGTGGGCCTATCAACTATGGCTACACCTTC.